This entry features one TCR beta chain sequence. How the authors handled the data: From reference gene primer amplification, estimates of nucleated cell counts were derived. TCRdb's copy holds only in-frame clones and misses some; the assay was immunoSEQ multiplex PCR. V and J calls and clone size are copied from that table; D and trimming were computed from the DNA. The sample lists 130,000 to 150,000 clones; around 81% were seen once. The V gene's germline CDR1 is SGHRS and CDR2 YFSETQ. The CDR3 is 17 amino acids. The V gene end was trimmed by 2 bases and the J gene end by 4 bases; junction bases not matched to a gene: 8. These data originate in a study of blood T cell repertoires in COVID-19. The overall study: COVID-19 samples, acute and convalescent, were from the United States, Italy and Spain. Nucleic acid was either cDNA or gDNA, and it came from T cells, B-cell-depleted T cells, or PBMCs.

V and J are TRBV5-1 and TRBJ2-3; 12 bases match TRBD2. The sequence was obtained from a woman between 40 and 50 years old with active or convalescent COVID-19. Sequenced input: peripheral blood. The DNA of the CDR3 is TGCGCCAGCAGCTTAGCCCGACTAGCGGGAGTCCCAGATACGCAGTATTTT. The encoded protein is CASSLARLAGVPDTQYF.